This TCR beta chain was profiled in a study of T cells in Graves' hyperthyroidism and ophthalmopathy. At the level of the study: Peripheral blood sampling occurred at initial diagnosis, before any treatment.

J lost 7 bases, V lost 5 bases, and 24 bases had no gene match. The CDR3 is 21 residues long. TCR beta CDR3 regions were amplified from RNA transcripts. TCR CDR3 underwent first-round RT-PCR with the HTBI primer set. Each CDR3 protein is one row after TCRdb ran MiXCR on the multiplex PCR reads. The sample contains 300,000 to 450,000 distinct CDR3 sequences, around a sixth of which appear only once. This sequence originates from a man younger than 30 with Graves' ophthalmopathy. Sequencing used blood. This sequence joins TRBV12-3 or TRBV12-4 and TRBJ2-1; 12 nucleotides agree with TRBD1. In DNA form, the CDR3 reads TGTGCCAGCAGTAAACCTGGGGGGACAGGGGGCAACGGGAGGGCCCCTAATGAGCAGTTCTTC. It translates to CASSKPGGTGGNGRAPNEQFF.